The clone carrying this TCR beta chain was counted at least ten times. Time point indicated: pre-sensitization, week 0. As to treatment: therapeutic diphenylcyclopropenone sensitization with weekly scalp DPC. The CDR3 has 15 residues. Trimming took off 4 bases at V and 10 bases at J, with 17 bases between the two ends. Germline assignment: CDR1 SEHNR and CDR2 FQNEAQ (reference sequence). Unique molecular identifiers were affixed to discrete cDNA molecules within the library. TCRdb independently ran MiXCR on the RACE reads; one entry per CDR3 protein. The sample lists some 400,000 distinct CDR3 sequences, about 5.1% occurring once. The data are from a study of human T cells and chemical hapten exposure.

Sequenced here: whole blood, sampled in connection with sensitization to the hapten diphenylcyclopropenone (DPC). The genes are TRBV7-9 and TRBJ1-6; D perhaps matches TRBD1 (6 bases). The source of this sequence is a woman in her forties or fifties with alopecia areata. Some clones in this sample may be carry-over from other donors' samples. CDR3 sequence (DNA): TGTGCCAGCAGCTCCTTAACAGGGAATAGGTCACCCCTCCACTTT. This sequence encodes CASSSLTGNRSPLHF. Full variable domain (rest looked up from reference TRBV7-9 and TRBJ1-6): DTGVSQNPRHKITKRGQNVTFRCDPISEHNRLYWYRQTLGQGPEFLTYFQNEAQLEKSRLLSDRFSAERPKGSFSTLEIQRTEQGDSAMYLCASSSLTGNRSPLHFGNGTRLTVT.